Presented here are 24 T cell receptor beta chains from one specimen sequenced in a study of T cell responses to AZD1222 COVID-19 vaccine. The assay was immunoSEQ multiplex PCR, and TCRdb's table has in-frame clones only and misses some. The repertoire holds 150,000 to 200,000 clones, with over 75% as singletons. Sequencing was performed on peripheral blood, taken on day 0 of AZD1222 vaccination. Receptors were obtained from an adult in good health.

This clone was counted only a few times. CDR3 coding DNA: TGCGCCAGCAGCGACATCCTAGCGGGGGGCCTATACGAGCAGTACTTC. It specifies CASSDILAGGLYEQYF. The V and J genes are TRBV5-1 and TRBJ2-7, with 11 bases lining up with TRBD2. CDR3 size: 16 residues. Looked up from germline, CDR1 is SGHRS and CDR2 is YFSETQ. V lost 4 bases to trimming and J lost 4 bases; unmatched junction nucleotides: 10.

This chain uses TRBV7-9 with TRBJ2-2; weak D call: TRBD1 (6 bases). The germline V gene has CDR1 SEHNR and CDR2 FQNEAQ (reference sequence). Trimming shortened V by 8 bases and J by 4 bases, and 20 bases separated the two germline ends. The CDR3 contains 16 residues. The CDR3 bases are TGTGCCAGCCCACCGCAAGGTGTCAGGGGCACCGGGGAGCTGTTTTTT. It codes for CASPPQGVRGTGELFF.

This clone was recorded a few times. The chain employs TRBV5-1 and TRBJ1-1; 8 nucleotides match TRBD1. Germline CDR1 and CDR2: SGHRS and YFSETQ. Trimming at V came to 3 bases and at J to 0 bases, leaving 4 bases not matched to a gene. This CDR3 is 15 amino acids long. The CDR3 here is CASSSGQGMNTEAFF. The CDR3 region has the DNA TGCGCCAGCAGCTCTGGACAGGGTATGAACACTGAAGCTTTCTTT.

The chain recombines TRBV19 with TRBJ1-5; D is perhaps TRBD1 (5 bases). The ends were cut back, 7 bases at V and 4 bases at J, with 20 bases in the middle. CDR3 length: 16 residues. In germline, CDR1 is LNHDA, CDR2 SQIVND (reference sequence). DNA for the CDR3: TGTGCCAGTACTCCGACCGGGACCCAGCCAAATCAGCCCCAGCATTTT. Amino acid sequence: CASTPTGTQPNQPQHF. Full variable domain (remainder filled in from reference TRBV19 and TRBJ1-5): DGGITQSPKYLFRKEGQNVTLSCEQNLNHDAMYWYRQDPGQGLRLIYYSQIVNDFQKGDIAEGYSVSREKKESFPLTVTSAQKNPTAFYLCASTPTGTQPNQPQHFGDGTRLSIL.

In this sample, this clone turned up a few times. The genes are TRBV6-5 and TRBJ1-1; TRBD1 aligns across 7 bases. CDR3 length equals 15 residues. The V gene's germline CDR1 is MNHEY and CDR2 SVGAGI. With 6 bases clipped from V and 0 bases from J, the junction kept 7 bases outside the gene matches. Written as DNA, the CDR3 is TGTGCCAGCAGCCACCGGGACAGTATGAACACTGAAGCTTTCTTT. This translates into CASSHRDSMNTEAFF.

The V call is TRBV2, the J call TRBJ1-2; D possibly corresponds to TRBD1 (6 bases). Trimming stripped 7 bases from V and 3 bases from J, with 12 bases between. Germline V gene lookup returns CDR1 SNHLY and CDR2 FYNNEI. The CDR3 has 13 residues. In DNA, the CDR3 is TGTGCCAGCACCGGGGGGGGCGACTATGGCTACACCTTC. Translation: CASTGGGDYGYTF.

V is TRBV6-5 and J is TRBJ2-7, with TRBD1 matching over 7 bases. Germline V gene lookup returns CDR1 MNHEY and CDR2 SVGAGI. CDR3 length: 13 residues. The V segment lost 7 bases and the J segment 2 bases; nucleotides outside the gene matches: 5. The CDR3 sequence is CASTRDSTYEQYF. In DNA form, the CDR3 reads TGTGCCAGCACCCGGGACAGCACCTACGAGCAGTACTTC.

The chain employs TRBV4-3 and TRBJ2-7, with D maybe TRBD2 (6 bases). CDR3 length: 17 residues. The germline V gene encodes CDR1 LGHNA and CDR2 YSLEER. Trimming took off 0 bases at V and 5 bases at J, with 20 bases between the two ends. The CDR3 region has the DNA TGCGCCAGCAGCCAAGACGCCAGCGGGCAACCCCGTGACGAGCAGTACTTC. Translated, it gives CASSQDASGQPRDEQYF.

The chain combines TRBV6-2 or TRBV6-3 with TRBJ2-7; 10 positions agree with TRBD1. After removal of 5 bases from V and 3 bases from J, the junction contained 7 bases not matched to a gene. CDR1 and CDR2 from the germline V gene are MNHEY and SVGEGT. This CDR3 region has 15 residues. CDR3 DNA: TGTGCCAGCAGTCAAACCGGGACAGGGGTCTACGAGCAGTACTTC. Translated: CASSQTGTGVYEQYF.

The V call is TRBV3-1 (or the pseudogene TRBV3-2), the J call TRBJ2-4; 8 nucleotides match TRBD1. The CDR3 spans 13 residues. The trim removed 11 bases at V and 1 base at J, leaving 4 bases unmatched. Germline V gene sequence: CDR1 LGHDT, CDR2 YNNKEL (reference sequence). CDR3 DNA: TGTGCCGTACGGGACAGGGCCAAAAACATTCAGTACTTC. It encodes CAVRDRAKNIQYF.

The J gene is TRBJ1-2, the V gene TRBV6-4, with no clear D. The CDR3 runs 18 residues. Per germline, CDR1 MRHNA and CDR2 SNTAGT. V lost 0 bases and J lost 0, with 17 bases in between. The CDR3 spells CASSDSYIRTGANYGYTF. The CDR3 bases are TGTGCCAGCAGTGACTCGTACATAAGGACGGGAGCTAACTATGGCTACACCTTC.

The chain has TRBV5-1 and TRBJ1-4, with a weak D call TRBD1 (5 bases). The germline gives CDR1 SGHRS, CDR2 YFSETQ. V lost 4 bases to trimming and J lost 0 bases, with 10 bases between them. The CDR3 contains 15 residues. CDR3 residues: CASSVGTATNEKLFF. The CDR3 DNA follows: TGCGCCAGCAGCGTCGGGACGGCAACTAATGAAAAACTGTTTTTT.

This chain links TRBV24-1 with TRBJ1-2, with 7 positions matching TRBD1. V gave up 3 bases and J gave up 0 bases; unmatched junction bases: 9. The germline V gene encodes CDR1 KGHDR and CDR2 SFDVKD. The CDR3 runs to 17 residues. The CDR3 loop is CATSDPGQPGANYGYTF. CDR3 coding DNA: TGTGCCACCAGTGATCCGGGACAGCCTGGAGCTAACTATGGCTACACCTTC.

As regards this clone: At one end, the junction sequence differs from germline, possibly due to a read error. CDR3 sequence reads: CASSLALSRRDSHEQYF. In DNA, the CDR3 is TGTGCCAGCAGCTTAGCGCTTAGCCGGCGGGACTCCCACGAGCAGTACTTC. The chain has TRBV7-2 and TRBJ2-7; D might be TRBD2 (6 bases). CDR1 and CDR2 (germline): SGHTA, FQGNSA. The CDR3 runs 17 residues.

This chain joins TRBV6-5 and TRBJ1-2; 7 bases align to TRBD1. CDR1 is MNHEY and CDR2 is SVGAGI in the germline V gene. The CDR3 length is 12 residues. Unmatched junction bases numbered 4, after V lost 6 bases and J lost 6 bases. As DNA, the CDR3 is TGTGCCAGCAGGAGAACAGGGGATGGCTACACCTTC. It encodes CASRRTGDGYTF.

In its sample, this clone was seen once. The chain employs TRBV6-6 and TRBJ2-6; 7 bases map to TRBD1. V shed 6 bases, J shed 2 bases, and the junction held 7 bases outside the gene matches. Germline loops: CDR1 MNHNY, CDR2 SVGAGI (reference sequence). The CDR3 is 16 amino acids. The CDR3 protein is CASSTPDRAGANVLTF. CDR3 bases: TGTGCCAGCAGCACTCCCGACAGGGCTGGGGCCAACGTCCTGACTTTC.

The chain employs TRBV4-2 and TRBJ1-1; no definite D call. CDR3 length: 15 residues. V lost 3 bases and J lost 4, with 15 bases in between. The germline CDR1 and CDR2 sequences are LGHNA and YNFKEQ. In DNA form, the CDR3 reads TGTGCCAGCAGCCACTCCGGACGGGAAAGCACTGAAGCTTTCTTT. As protein: CASSHSGRESTEAFF.

This clone was observed a single time. This chain joins TRBV18 and TRBJ1-5, with TRBD1 as a possible D gene (5 bases). Between the trimmed V and J ends, which lost 5 bases and 4 bases, there was a span of 27 bases. Germline V gene sequence: CDR1 KGHSH, CDR2 LQKENI. The CDR3 totals 19 residues. Here the CDR3 reads CASSKTSGTSAGRNQPQHF. For the CDR3, the DNA is TGTGCCAGCTCAAAGACATCCGGGACCTCCGCGGGGCGTAATCAGCCCCAGCATTTT.

The chain couples TRBV19 to TRBJ2-7, with D perhaps TRBD1 or TRBD2 (5 bases each). V was trimmed by 8 bases and J by 4 bases, leaving 18 bases between them. This CDR3 region has 14 residues. CDR1 LNHDA and CDR2 SQIVND come from the germline V gene (reference sequence). The CDR3: CASGAGTGRYEQYF. CDR3 coding DNA: TGTGCCAGTGGGGCCGGGACGGGAAGGTACGAGCAGTACTTC.

V is TRBV6-2 or TRBV6-3 and J is TRBJ1-5, with TRBD1 matching over 8 bases. After removal of 1 base from V and 5 bases from J, the junction contained 4 bases not matched to a gene. The CDR3 is 15 residues long. Germline V gene lookup returns CDR1 MNHEY and CDR2 SVGEGT. For the CDR3, the DNA is TGTGCCAGCAGTTACTGGACAGGGACCCATCAGCCCCAGCATTTT. Its protein product is CASSYWTGTHQPQHF.

V usage is TRBV30 and J usage is TRBJ1-2; D gene uncertain. Germline V CDR1 and CDR2: GTSNPN, SVGIG (reference sequence). Trimming removed 1 base from V and 4 bases from J, with 4 bases in between. The CDR3 spans 11 residues. CDR3 amino acids: CAWSEGYGYTF. The CDR3 DNA reads TGTGCCTGGAGTGAGGGCTATGGCTACACCTTC.

This chain links TRBV14 with TRBJ2-5; D not certain. Germline values: CDR1 SGHDN, CDR2 FVKESK. This CDR3 spans 12 amino acids. Trimming took off 1 base at V and 9 bases at J, with 9 bases between the two ends. The CDR3: CASSQVTRAQYF. The CDR3 DNA reads TGTGCCAGCAGCCAAGTGACCCGAGCCCAGTACTTC.

Turning to this clone: This same CDR3 is encoded by further DNA sequences in the sample. The chain employs TRBV12-3 or TRBV12-4 and TRBJ1-1, with no clear D. The CDR3 contains 11 residues. Trimming removed 5 bases from V and 2 bases from J, with 3 bases in between. DNA for the CDR3: TGTGCCAGCAGTCCCAACACTGAAGCTTTCTTT. The encoded protein is CASSPNTEAFF.

The V and J genes are TRBV7-9 and TRBJ2-2; D is unclear. The CDR3 length is 16 residues. Trimming removed 5 bases from V and 4 bases from J, with 17 bases in between. Germline loops: CDR1 SEHNR, CDR2 FQNEAQ (reference sequence). The DNA of the CDR3 is TGTGCCAGCAGCCCCCGTAGGTCGGTTGTCACCGGGGAGCTGTTTTTT. Translation: CASSPRRSVVTGELFF.